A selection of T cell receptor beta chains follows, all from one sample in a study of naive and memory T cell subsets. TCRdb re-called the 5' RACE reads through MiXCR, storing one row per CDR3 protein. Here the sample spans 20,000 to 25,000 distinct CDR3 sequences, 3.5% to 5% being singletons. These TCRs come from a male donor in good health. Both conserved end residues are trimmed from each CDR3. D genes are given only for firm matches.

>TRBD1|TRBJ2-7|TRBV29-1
SVAPLQGARPYEQY
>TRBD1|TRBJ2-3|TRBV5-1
ASSLGTGLITDTQY
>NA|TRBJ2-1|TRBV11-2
ASSLDMGQSSYNEQF
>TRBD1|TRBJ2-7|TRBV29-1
SVGQGAYEQY
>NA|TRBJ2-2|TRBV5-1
ASSRSTGNTGELF
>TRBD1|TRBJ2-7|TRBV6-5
ASSYSRDRGGEQY
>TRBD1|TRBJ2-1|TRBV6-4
ASSPSPGQVDEQF
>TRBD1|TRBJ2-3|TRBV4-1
ASSARGQGAVDTQY
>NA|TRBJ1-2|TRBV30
AWSVPRFNYGYT
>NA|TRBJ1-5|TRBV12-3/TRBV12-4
ASSQNPPGYDQPQH
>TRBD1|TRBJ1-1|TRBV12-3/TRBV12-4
ASSERTGSSTEAF
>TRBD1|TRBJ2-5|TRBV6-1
AGSGQSFAETQY
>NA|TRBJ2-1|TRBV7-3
ASSPKPYGTNNEQF
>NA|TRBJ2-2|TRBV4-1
ASSLHTGSNTGELF
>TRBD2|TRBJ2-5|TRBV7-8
ASSSPTSGGAPETQY
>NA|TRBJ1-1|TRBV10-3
AISEVLGGETEAF
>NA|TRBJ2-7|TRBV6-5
ASSPGGLDEQY
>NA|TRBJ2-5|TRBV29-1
SVEFWQDQETQY
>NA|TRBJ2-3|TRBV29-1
SVGSGRFIADTQY
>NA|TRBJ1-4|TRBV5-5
ASSWTAPGEKLF
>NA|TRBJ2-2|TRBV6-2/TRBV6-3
ASSPPVGHRNTGELF
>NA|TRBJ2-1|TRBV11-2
ASSFTGTPVHEQF
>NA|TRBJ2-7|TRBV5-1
ASSLGGFGPYEQY
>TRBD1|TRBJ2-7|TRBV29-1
SVEETGQAYEQY
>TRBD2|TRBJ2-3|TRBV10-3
AISLSSGDGSTQY
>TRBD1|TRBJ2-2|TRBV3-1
ASSHRRGINTGELF
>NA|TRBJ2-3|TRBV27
ASALWESTDTQY
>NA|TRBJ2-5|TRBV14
ASSQDSGRPETQY
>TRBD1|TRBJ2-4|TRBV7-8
ASRPETTGGGTKNIQY
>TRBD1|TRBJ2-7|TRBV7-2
ASSLQGAPGEQY
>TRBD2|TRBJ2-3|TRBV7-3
ASALIAGGPTDTQY
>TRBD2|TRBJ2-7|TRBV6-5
ASSRTSGGPYEQY
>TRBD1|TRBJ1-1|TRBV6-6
ASSSRLSGTGGHTEAF
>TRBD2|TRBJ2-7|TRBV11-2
ASSRRGTITVEQY
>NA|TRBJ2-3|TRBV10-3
AISAVASTDTQY
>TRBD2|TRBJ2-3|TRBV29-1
SVENTLAGAFDTQY
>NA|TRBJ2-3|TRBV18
ASSPGTGHNTDTQY